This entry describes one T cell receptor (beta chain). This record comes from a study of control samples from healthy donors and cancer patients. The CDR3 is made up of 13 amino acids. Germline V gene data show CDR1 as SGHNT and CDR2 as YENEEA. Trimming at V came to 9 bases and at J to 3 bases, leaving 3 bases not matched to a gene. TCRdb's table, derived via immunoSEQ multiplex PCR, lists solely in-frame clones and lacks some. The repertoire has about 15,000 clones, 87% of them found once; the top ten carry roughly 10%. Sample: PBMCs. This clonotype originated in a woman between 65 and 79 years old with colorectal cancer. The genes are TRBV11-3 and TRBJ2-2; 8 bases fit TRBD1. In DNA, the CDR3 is TGTGCCAGTGGGACAGGACACACCGGGGAGCTGTTTTTT. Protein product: CASGTGHTGELFF. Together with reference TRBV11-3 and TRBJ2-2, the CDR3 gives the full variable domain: EAGVVQSPRYKIIEKKQPVAFWCNPISGHNTLYWYLQNLGQGPELLIRYENEEAVDDSQLPKDRFSAERLKGVDSTLKIQPAELGDSAVYLCASGTGHTGELFFGEGSRLTVL.